This T cell receptor beta chain is drawn from a study of shared clonotypes between healthy human individuals. Overall study context: Three plates were used per donor for CD4 naive, three for CD4 memory, two for CD8 naive and one for CD8 memory.

The authors' processing: Filtering was not the same, since immunoSEQ gave junction-only sequences without quality scores. Profiled with immunoSEQ multiplex PCR; TCRdb holds only in-frame clones, not every one. V, J and clone size are those of that table, while D and trimming were read from the DNA. Of about 730,000 clones in the sample, 55% to 80% were seen once. This clone was observed once. The germline V and J ends were trimmed by 0 bases and 2 bases, with 17 bases remaining between them. The CDR3 spans 18 residues. Looked up from germline, CDR1 is SGHNT and CDR2 is YYREEE (reference sequence). There were no recent acute infections or vaccinations among the donors, who were healthy HIV-negative adults. Every contributor of samples was a Caucasian grown-up residing in Nashville, Tennessee.

The material sequenced was memory CD4+ T cells sorted from blood. This sample's subset: CD45RA-negative fraction. The clonotype comes from a woman under 40 in good health. The gene calls are TRBV5-4 and TRBJ2-2; D is undetermined. CDR3 in amino acids: CASSLGPFGRANTGELFF. As DNA, the CDR3 is TGTGCCAGCAGCTTGGGGCCGTTCGGTAGGGCCAACACCGGGGAGCTGTTTTTT.